What follows are 9 T cell receptor beta chains derived from one specimen sequenced in a study of T-cell reconstitution after alpha-beta-depleted transplantation in children. This sample's TCRbeta library carried unique molecular identifier barcodes. Each CDR3 protein gets one entry after TCRdb re-called the PCR reads with MiXCR. Among 500,000 to 600,000 distinct CDR3 sequences listed, over 25% were seen once. The sample here was PBMCs from the stem cell graft donor, taken from the stem cell graft. The receptor set was obtained from a human donor who donated a stem cell graft to a child with aplastic anemia.

This sequence joins TRBV6-2 or TRBV6-3 and TRBJ2-7; no clear D. Trimming shortened V by 8 bases and J by 4 bases, and 24 bases separated the two germline ends. The CDR3 totals 16 residues. Germline CDR1 is MNHEY and CDR2 is SVGEGT. CDR3 protein: CASAKLLRVPGYEQYF. The CDR3 coding sequence is TGTGCCAGCGCGAAACTACTAAGGGTACCAGGATACGAGCAGTACTTC.

The genes are TRBV10-1 and TRBJ2-1; TRBD2 matches at 12 bases. This CDR3 spans 14 amino acids. Per germline, CDR1 WNHNN and CDR2 SYGVQD (reference sequence). V was pared by 4 bases and J by 8 bases, with 3 bases of the junction left unmatched. The CDR3 sequence is CASSATSGSDEQFF. The CDR3 DNA reads TGCGCCAGCAGTGCGACTAGCGGGAGCGATGAGCAGTTCTTC.

This clonotype showed up just a few times. The chain links TRBV4-2 to TRBJ2-7, with a possible D match to TRBD2 (5 bases). V lost 4 bases to trimming and J lost 2 bases, with 21 bases between them. This CDR3 has 17 amino acids. Germline V gene sequence: CDR1 LGHNA, CDR2 YNFKEQ. CDR3 protein: CASSPYGSASPTYEQYF. The CDR3 DNA follows: TGTGCCAGCAGCCCCTACGGATCGGCTAGCCCTACCTACGAGCAGTACTTC.

The chain uses TRBV30 and TRBJ2-3; 11 bases agree with TRBD2. V shed 4 bases, J shed 0 bases, and the junction held 9 bases outside the gene matches. Germline lookup yields CDR1 GTSNPN and CDR2 SVGIG (reference sequence). This CDR3 contains 17 residues. This CDR3 reads CAWMVRTSGPSTDTQYF. The CDR3 nucleotides read TGTGCCTGGATGGTAAGGACTAGCGGGCCTAGCACAGATACGCAGTATTTT.

The V and J genes are TRBV6-5 and TRBJ2-1; 8 bases match TRBD2. This CDR3 contains 15 residues. V lost 2 bases to trimming and J lost 3 bases; unmatched junction nucleotides: 3. Germline CDR1 and CDR2: MNHEY and SVGAGI. CDR3 residues: CASSYGGLVYNEQFF. For the CDR3, the DNA is TGTGCCAGCAGTTACGGGGGACTAGTCTACAATGAGCAGTTCTTC.

This clonotype was counted between two and nine times. This chain links TRBV27 with TRBJ2-6; a weak D match, TRBD2 (5 bases). V dropped 6 bases and J dropped 2 bases, with 11 bases sitting between them. From germline, CDR1 is MNHEY and CDR2 SMNVEV (reference sequence). The CDR3 has 15 amino acids. CDR3 in DNA: TGTGCCAGCAGCCCTCTAGCTGCTGGGGCCAACGTCCTGACTTTC. This encodes CASSPLAAGANVLTF.

This sequence joins TRBV29-1 and TRBJ2-3; the D is unclear. Trimming removed 3 bases at V and 2 bases at J, with 9 bases between. The germline V gene has CDR1 SQVTM and CDR2 ANQGSEA. The CDR3 runs 13 residues. Here the CDR3 DNA reads TGCAGCGTTGACCCCCTTTTCACAGATACGCAGTATTTT. Translated, it gives CSVDPLFTDTQYF.

V is TRBV7-7 and J is TRBJ2-5; the D gene is possibly TRBD1 (6 bases). Germline V gene lookup returns CDR1 SSHAT and CDR2 FNYEAQ (reference sequence). V lost 5 bases, J lost 2 bases, and 12 bases lay in between. CDR3 length equals 14 residues. CDR3 protein: CASSQGYRQETQYF. Written as DNA, the CDR3 is TGTGCCAGCAGCCAGGGGTACAGACAAGAGACCCAGTACTTC.

The rearrangement uses TRBV11-2 and TRBJ1-4, with D uncertain. The CDR3 consists of 15 residues. The V gene's germline CDR1 is SGHAT and CDR2 FQNNGV. Deletions cut 1 base from V and 0 bases from J, with 6 bases between. The CDR3 DNA reads TGTGCCAGCAGCTTAGTCAGGCCAACTAATGAAAAACTGTTTTTT. Amino acids: CASSLVRPTNEKLFF.